The TCR beta chain described here comes from a study of post-analysis software for immune sequencing data. General study points: Five or six TRBV segments were more frequent in patients than controls; TRBV5-6, TRBV5-1 and TRBV20-1 belonged to this group.

The CDR3 has 15 amino acids. Germline V gene data show CDR1 as ENHRY and CDR2 as SYGVKD. J was trimmed by 1 base and V by 6 bases; bases with no gene match: 6. Details on this clonotype: Its antigen is still unknown.

Researchers reported that TCR beta cDNA libraries carried unique molecular identifiers. TCRdb reanalysed the PCR reads using MiXCR and keeps one entry per CDR3 protein. The data hold some 890,000 distinct CDR3 sequences, with 53% observed a single time. Sequencing was carried out using blood. V usage is TRBV10-3 and J usage is TRBJ1-1; the match to TRBD1 covers 9 bases. This sequence was found in a girl aged 10 to 17 with multiple sclerosis. This CDR3 reads CAISQSGQGNTEAFF. The CDR3 DNA is TGTGCCATCAGCCAATCGGGACAGGGGAACACTGAAGCTTTCTTT.